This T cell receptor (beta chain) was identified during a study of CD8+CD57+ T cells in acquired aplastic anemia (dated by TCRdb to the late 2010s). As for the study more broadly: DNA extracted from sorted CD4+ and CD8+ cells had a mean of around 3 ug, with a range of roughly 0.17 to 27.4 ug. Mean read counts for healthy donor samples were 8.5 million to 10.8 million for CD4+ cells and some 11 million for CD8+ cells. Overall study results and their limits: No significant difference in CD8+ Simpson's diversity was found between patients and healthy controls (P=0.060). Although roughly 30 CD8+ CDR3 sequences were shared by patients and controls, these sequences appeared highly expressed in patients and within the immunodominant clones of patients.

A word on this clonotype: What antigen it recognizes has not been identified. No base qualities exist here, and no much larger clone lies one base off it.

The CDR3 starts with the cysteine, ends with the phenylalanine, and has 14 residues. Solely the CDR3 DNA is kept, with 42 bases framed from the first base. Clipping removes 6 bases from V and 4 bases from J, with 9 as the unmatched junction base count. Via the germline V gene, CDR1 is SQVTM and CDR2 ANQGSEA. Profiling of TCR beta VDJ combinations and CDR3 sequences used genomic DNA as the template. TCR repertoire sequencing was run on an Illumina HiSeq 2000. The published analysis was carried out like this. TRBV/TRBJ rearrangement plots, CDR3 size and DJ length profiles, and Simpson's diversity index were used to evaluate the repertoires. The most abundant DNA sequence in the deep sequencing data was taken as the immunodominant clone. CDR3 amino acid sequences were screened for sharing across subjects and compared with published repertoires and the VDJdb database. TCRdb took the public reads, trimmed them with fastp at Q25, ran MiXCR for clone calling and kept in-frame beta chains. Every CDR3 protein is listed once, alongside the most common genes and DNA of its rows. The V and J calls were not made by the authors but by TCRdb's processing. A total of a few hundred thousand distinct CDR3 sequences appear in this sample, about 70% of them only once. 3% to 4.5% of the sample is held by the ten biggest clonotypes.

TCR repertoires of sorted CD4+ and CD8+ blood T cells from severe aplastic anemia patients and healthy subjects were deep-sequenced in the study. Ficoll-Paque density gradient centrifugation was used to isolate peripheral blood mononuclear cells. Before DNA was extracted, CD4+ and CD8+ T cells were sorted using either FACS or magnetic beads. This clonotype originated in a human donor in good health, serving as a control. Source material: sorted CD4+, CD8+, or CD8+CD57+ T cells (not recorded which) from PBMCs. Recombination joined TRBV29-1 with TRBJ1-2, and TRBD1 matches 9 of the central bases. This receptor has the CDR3 CSVSGQGMFYGYTF. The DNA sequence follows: TGCAGCGTGTCAGGACAGGGGATGTTCTATGGCTACACCTTC.